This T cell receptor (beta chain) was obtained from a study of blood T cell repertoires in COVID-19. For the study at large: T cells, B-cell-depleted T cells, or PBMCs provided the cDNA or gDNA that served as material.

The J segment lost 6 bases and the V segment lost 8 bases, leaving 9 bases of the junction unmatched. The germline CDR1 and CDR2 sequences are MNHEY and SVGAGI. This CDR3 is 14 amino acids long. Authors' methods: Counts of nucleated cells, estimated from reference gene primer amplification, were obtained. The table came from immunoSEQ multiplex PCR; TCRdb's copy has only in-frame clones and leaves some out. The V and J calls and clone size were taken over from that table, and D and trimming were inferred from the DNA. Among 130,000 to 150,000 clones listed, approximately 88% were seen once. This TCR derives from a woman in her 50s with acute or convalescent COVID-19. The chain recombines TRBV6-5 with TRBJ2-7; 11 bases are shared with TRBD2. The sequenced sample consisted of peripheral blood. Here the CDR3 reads CASGRLAGNSEQYF. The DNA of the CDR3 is TGTGCCAGCGGAAGACTAGCGGGAAATAGCGAGCAGTACTTC.